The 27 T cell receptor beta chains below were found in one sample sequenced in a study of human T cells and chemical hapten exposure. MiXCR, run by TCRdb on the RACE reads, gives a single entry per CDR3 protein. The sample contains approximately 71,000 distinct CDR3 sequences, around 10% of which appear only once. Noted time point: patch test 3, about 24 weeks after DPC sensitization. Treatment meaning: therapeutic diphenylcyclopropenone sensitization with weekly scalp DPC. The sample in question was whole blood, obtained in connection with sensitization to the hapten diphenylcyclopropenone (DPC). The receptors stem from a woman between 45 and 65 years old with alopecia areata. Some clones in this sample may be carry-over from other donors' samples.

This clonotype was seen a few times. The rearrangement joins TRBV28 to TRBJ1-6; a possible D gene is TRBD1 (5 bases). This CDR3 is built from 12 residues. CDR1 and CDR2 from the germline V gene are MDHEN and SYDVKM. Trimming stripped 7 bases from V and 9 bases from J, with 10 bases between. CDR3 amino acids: CASNQGGSPLHF. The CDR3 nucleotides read TGTGCCAGCAACCAGGGAGGTTCACCCCTCCACTTT.

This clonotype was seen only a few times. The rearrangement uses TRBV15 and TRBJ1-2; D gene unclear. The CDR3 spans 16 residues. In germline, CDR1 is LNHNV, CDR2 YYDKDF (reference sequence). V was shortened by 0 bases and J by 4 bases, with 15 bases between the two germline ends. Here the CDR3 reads CATSRDRRRAGYGYTF. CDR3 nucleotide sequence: TGTGCCACCAGCAGAGATCGTCGGCGGGCAGGCTATGGCTACACCTTC.

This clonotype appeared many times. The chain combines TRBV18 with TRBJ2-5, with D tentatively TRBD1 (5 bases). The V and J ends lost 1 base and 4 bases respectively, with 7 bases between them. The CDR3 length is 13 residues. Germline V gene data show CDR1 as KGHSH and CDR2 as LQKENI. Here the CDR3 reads CASSPRQGETQYF. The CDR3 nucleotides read TGTGCCAGCTCACCACGGCAGGGAGAGACCCAGTACTTC.

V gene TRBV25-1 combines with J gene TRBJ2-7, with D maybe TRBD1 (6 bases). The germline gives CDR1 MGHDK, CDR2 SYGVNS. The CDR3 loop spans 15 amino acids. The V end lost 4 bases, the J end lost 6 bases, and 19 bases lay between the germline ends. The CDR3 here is CASSVPGTLRSEQYF. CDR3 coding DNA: TGTGCCAGCAGTGTCCCCGGGACACTAAGGTCCGAGCAGTACTTC.

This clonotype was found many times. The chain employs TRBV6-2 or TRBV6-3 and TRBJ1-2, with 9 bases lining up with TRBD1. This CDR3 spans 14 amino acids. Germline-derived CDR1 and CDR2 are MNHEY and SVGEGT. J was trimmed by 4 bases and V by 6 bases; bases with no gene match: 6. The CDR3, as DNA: TGTGCCAGCAGCCGGACAGGGGTTAGCTATGGCTACACCTTC. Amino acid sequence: CASSRTGVSYGYTF.

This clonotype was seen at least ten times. The chain's CDR3 is CASSPLGGAKNIQYF. The CDR3 coding sequence is TGTGCCAGCAGCCCCCTAGGGGGGGCCAAAAACATTCAGTACTTC. The chain has TRBV7-9 and TRBJ2-4; D possibly matches TRBD1 or TRBD2 (6 bases each). V lost 5 bases and J 1 base, leaving 12 bases between the germline ends. The CDR3 has 15 residues. Germline assignment: CDR1 SEHNR and CDR2 FQNEAQ (reference sequence).

CDR3: CASSIRTGPNPFTDTQYF. CDR3 nucleotides: TGTGCCAGCAGCATAAGGACAGGGCCTAATCCATTCACAGATACGCAGTATTTT. The chain recombines TRBV7-8 with TRBJ2-3, with 8 bases matching TRBD1. The CDR3 is 18 residues long. The junction had 15 bases not matched to a gene; V was cut back by 5 bases and J by 2 bases. The germline CDR1 and CDR2 sequences are SGHVS and FQNEAQ.

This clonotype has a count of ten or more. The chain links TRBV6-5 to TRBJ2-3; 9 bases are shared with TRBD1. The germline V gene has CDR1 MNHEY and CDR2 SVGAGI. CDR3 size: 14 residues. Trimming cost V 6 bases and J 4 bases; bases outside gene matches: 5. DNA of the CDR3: TGTGCCAGCAGGACAGGGGGGGTCCCAGATACGCAGTATTTT. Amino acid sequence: CASRTGGVPDTQYF.

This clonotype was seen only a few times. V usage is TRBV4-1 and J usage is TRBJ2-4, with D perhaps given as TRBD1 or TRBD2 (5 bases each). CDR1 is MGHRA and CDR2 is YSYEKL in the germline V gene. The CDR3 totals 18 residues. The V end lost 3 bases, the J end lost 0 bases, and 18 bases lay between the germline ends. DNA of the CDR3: TGCGCCAGCAGCCAGGGGACGCAGGGTGGCCTAGCCAAAAACATTCAGTACTTC. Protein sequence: CASSQGTQGGLAKNIQYF.

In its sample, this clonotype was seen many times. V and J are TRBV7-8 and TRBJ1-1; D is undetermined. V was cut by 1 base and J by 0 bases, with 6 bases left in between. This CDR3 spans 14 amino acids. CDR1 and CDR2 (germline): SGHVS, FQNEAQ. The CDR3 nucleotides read TGTGCCAGCAGCTTAGTTTCCGTGAACACTGAAGCTTTCTTT. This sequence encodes CASSLVSVNTEAFF. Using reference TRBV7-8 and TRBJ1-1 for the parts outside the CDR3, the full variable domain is GAGVSQSPRYKVAKRGQDVALRCDPISGHVSLFWYQQALGQGPEFLTYFQNEAQLDKSGLPSDRFFAERPEGSVSTLKIQRTQQEDSAVYLCASSLVSVNTEAFFGQGTRLTVV.

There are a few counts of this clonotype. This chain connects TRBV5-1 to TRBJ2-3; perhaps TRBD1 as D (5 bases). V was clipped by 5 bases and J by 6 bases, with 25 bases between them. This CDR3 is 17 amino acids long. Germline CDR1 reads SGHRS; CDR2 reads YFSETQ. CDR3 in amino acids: CASRRLAAARVDDTQYF. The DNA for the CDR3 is TGCGCCAGCAGACGGTTGGCGGCTGCCAGGGTGGACGATACGCAGTATTTT.

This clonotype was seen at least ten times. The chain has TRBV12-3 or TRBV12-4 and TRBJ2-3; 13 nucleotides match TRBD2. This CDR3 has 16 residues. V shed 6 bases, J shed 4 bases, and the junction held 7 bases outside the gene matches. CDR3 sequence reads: CASSPRTSGSPDTQYF. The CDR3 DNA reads TGTGCCAGCAGCCCAAGGACTAGCGGGAGCCCAGATACGCAGTATTTT.

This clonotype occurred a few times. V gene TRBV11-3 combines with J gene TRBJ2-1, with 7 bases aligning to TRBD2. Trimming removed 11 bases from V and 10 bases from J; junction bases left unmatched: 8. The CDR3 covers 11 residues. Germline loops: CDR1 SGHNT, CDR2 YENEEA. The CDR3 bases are TGTGCCCACGTGGGAGGGGAAGAGCAGTTCTTC. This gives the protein CAHVGGEEQFF.

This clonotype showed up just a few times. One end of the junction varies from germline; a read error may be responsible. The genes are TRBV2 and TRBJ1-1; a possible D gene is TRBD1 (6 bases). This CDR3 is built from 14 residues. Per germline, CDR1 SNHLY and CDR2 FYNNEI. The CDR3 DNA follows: TGTGTCAGCAGTCCCTCCTGGCAGGGGACTGAAGCTTTCTTT. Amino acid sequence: CVSSPSWQGTEAFF. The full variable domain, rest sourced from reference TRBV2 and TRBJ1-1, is EPEVTQTPSHQVTQMGQEVILRCVPISNHLYFYWYRQILGQKVEFLVSFYNNEISEKSEIFDDQFSVERPDGSNFTLKIRSTKLEDSAMYFCVSSPSWQGTEAFFGQGTRLTVV.

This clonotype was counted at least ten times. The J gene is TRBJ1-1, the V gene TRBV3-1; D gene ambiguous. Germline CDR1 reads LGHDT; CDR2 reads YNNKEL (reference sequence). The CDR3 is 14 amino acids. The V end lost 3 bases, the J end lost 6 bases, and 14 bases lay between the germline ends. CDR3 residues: CASSQGKLLAEAFF. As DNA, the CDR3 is TGTGCCAGCAGCCAGGGGAAATTGCTGGCTGAAGCTTTCTTT.

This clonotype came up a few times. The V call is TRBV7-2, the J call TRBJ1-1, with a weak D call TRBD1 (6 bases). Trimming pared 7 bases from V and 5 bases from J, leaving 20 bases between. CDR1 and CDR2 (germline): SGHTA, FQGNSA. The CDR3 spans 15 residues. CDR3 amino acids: CASIRGLGGETEAFF. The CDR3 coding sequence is TGTGCCAGCATCCGGGGGCTTGGTGGGGAGACTGAAGCTTTCTTT.

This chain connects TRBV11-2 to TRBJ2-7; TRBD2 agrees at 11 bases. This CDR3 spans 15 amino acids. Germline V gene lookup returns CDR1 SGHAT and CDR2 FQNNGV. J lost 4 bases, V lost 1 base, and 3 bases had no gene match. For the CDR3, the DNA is TGTGCCAGCAGCTTAGGACTAGCGGGGAGGTACGAGCAGTACTTC. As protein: CASSLGLAGRYEQYF.

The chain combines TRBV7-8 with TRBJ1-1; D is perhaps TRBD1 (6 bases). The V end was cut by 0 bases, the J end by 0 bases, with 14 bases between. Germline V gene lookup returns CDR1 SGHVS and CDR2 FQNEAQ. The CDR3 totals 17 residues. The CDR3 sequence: CASSLAGLGTMNTEAFF. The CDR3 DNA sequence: TGTGCCAGCAGCTTAGCGGGGTTGGGGACAATGAACACTGAAGCTTTCTTT.

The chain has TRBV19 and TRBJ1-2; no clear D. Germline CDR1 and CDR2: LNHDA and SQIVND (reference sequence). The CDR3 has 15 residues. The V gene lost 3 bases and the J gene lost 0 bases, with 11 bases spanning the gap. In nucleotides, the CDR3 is TGTGCCAGTAGTATGGAGGCAGGCACTAACTATGGCTACACCTTC. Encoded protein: CASSMEAGTNYGYTF.

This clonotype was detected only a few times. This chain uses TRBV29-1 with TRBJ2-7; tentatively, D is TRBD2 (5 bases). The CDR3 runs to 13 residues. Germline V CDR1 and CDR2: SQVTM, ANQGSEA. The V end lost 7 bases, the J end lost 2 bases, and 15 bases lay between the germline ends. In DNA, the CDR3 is TGCAGCGCCCGGGGTAGCTATACCTACGAGCAGTACTTC. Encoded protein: CSARGSYTYEQYF.

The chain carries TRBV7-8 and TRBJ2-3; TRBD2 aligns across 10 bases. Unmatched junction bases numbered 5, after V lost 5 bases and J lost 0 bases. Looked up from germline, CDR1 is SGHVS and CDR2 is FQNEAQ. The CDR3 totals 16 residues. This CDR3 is CASSPSGRLSTDTQYF. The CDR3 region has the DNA TGTGCCAGCAGCCCTAGCGGGAGATTAAGCACAGATACGCAGTATTTT. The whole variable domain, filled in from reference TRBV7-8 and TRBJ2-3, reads GAGVSQSPRYKVAKRGQDVALRCDPISGHVSLFWYQQALGQGPEFLTYFQNEAQLDKSGLPSDRFFAERPEGSVSTLKIQRTQQEDSAVYLCASSPSGRLSTDTQYFGPGTRLTVL.

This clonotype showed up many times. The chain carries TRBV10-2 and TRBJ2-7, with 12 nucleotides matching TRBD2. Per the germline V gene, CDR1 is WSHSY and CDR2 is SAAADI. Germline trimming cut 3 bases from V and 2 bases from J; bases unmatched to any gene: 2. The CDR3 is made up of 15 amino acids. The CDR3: CASSEGLAGPYEQYF. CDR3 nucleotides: TGCGCCAGCAGTGAAGGACTAGCGGGACCCTACGAGCAGTACTTC.

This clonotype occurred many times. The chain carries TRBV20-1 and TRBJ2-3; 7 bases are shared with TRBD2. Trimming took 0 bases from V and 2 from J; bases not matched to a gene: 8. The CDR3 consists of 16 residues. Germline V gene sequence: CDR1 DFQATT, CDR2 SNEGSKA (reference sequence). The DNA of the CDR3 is TGCAGTGCTAGAGATCTCCGGGGGGTTCACACAGATACGCAGTATTTT. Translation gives CSARDLRGVHTDTQYF.

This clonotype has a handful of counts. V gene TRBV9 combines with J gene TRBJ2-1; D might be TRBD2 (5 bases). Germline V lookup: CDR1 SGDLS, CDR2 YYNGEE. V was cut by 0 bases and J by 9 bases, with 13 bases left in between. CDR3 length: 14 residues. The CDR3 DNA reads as TGTGCCAGCAGCGTAGCCCCGGGAATAGTTGAGCAGTTCTTC. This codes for CASSVAPGIVEQFF.

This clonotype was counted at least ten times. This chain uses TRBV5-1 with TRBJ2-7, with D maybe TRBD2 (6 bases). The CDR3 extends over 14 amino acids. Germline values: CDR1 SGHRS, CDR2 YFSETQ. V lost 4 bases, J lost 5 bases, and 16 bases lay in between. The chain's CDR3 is CASSAQEGTHEQYF. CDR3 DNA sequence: TGCGCCAGCAGCGCCCAGGAGGGCACCCACGAGCAGTACTTC.

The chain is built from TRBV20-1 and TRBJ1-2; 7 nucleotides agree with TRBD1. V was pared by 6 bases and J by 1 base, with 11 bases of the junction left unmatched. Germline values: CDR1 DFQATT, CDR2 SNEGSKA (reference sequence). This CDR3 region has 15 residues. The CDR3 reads CSARGAGGSNYGYTF. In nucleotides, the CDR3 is TGCAGTGCACGAGGGGCAGGGGGTAGTAACTATGGCTACACCTTC.

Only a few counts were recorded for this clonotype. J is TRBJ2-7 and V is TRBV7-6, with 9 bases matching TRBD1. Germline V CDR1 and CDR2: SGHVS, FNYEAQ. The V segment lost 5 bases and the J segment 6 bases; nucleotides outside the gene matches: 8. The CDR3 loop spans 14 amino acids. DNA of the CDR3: TGTGCCAGCAGCCCCGGGACAGGGTACCCCGAGCAGTACTTC. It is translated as CASSPGTGYPEQYF.